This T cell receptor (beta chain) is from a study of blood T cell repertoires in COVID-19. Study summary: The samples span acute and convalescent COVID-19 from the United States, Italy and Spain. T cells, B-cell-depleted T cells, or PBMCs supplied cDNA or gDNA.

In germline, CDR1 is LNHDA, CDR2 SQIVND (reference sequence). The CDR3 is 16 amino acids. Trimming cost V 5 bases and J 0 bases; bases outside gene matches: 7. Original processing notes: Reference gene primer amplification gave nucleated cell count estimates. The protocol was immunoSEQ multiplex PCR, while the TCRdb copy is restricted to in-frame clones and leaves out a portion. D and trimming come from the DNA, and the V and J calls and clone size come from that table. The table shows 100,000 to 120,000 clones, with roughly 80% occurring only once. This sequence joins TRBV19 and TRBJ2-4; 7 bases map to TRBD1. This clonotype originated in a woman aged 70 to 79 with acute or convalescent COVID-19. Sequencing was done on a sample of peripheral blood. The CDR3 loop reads CASSLQGERAKNIQYF. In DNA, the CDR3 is TGTGCCAGTAGTCTCCAGGGGGAGCGAGCCAAAAACATTCAGTACTTC.